This TCR beta chain appears in the sequencing data of a study of metastatic and nonmetastatic thyroid tumors. The study, taken as a whole, reports: According to reports, the diversity of TCR beta was significantly higher in malignant thyroid tumors than in benign nodules, and this held in both blood and tumor samples.

After removal of 5 bases from V and 2 bases from J, the junction contained 5 bases not matched to a gene. CDR3 length equals 15 residues. Per germline, CDR1 MNHEY and CDR2 SVGEGT. Turning to this clone: The antigen remains unidentified.

Ahead of thyroid surgery, no patient had received treatment of any kind. In the original processing: Construction of a distant-metastasis classifier for papillary thyroid cancer relied on CDR3 differences across clinicopathological groups. TCRdb re-clonotyped the PCR reads via MiXCR. The V and J calls and clone size come from TCRdb's table, not from the authors' own analysis. In the table there are roughly 18,000 clones, about a third of which are singletons. Sequenced input: tumor tissue. V gene TRBV6-2 or TRBV6-3 combines with J gene TRBJ2-7, with 11 bases matching TRBD1. The clonotype originates from a female donor with papillary thyroid cancer or a benign thyroid nodule (not recorded which). Some clones in this sample may be carry-over from other donors' samples. Here the CDR3 reads CASSTDRGPTYEQYF. CDR3 nucleotide sequence: TGTGCCAGCAGTACGGACAGGGGGCCCACCTACGAGCAGTACTTC.